This TCR beta chain was captured in a study of shared clonotypes between healthy human individuals (dated by TCRdb to the early 2020s). Looking at the study overall: A couple of women and a few men aged 18 to 49 years were included in the cohort. Libraries were prepared and TCR repertoires were sequenced by different laboratories using diverse techniques, in order to increase sequencing depth and limit assay-specific biases. Leukapheresis yielded between about 0.94 and 8.9 billion PBMCs per donor. The study deeply sequenced blood TCR repertoires of about 5 healthy adults to estimate repertoire size and the extent of clonotype sharing between individuals. For each donor, three plates each were used for CD4 naive and CD4 memory, two plates were used for CD8 naive, and one plate was used for CD8 memory. What the study reported, not specific to this receptor: When several donors were compared, the shared fraction of clonotypes was about 5% for naive CD4, about 4% for naive CD8, more than 2% for memory CD4, and approximately 0.4% for memory CD8. Because the study included a small number of donors, the genetic and exposure-history diversity represented was limited. Based on pairwise subsampling, the degree of clonotype sharing among donors was expected to be affected by sequencing depth. Clonotypes shared by all four sorted-subset donors showed higher generation probabilities than non-shared clonotypes. Incomplete sequencing was indicated by rarefaction of sorted-subset datasets, despite the large sequencing depth. Only blood was sampled, and tissue TCR repertoires likely differ from those in blood. Naive subsets generally had larger estimated clonotype richness than memory subsets.

V is cut back by 5 bases and J by 10 bases, with 9 bases in the junction unmatched. The CDR3 numbers 15 residues from cysteine through phenylalanine. Left in the record is the CDR3 DNA by itself, 45 bases read in frame from the first base. Sequences SGHTA (CDR1) and FQGNSA (CDR2) are obtained from the germline V gene. The donors were healthy, HIV-negative adults who had no recently reported acute infections or vaccinations. Every donor was a Caucasian adult living in Nashville, Tennessee, USA. Magnetic negative selection was used to enrich CD4+ T cells, after which naive cells were positively selected on CD45RA and the negative fraction became the memory subset. After blood collection by leukapheresis, PBMCs were isolated using Ficoll-Histopaque density gradient centrifugation and then cryopreserved in the vapor phase of liquid nitrogen. Analytical flow cytometry was used to check the purity and quantity of each magnetically sorted T cell population. From each sorted fraction, genomic DNA was isolated and quantified by UV absorbance on a Nanodrop 2000c.

Comments on this clone: Its recognized antigen is unknown. Base qualities are not recorded, but no much larger clone differs from it by a single base.

Using the deep immunoSEQ assay, multiplex PCR amplified TCR CDR3 regions from genomic DNA. Extracted genomic DNA from each cell subset was spread evenly across all wells of several immunoSEQ 96-well plates, with each plate serving as a replicate. For sorted subsets, each replicate PCR was loaded with approximately 0.2 ug genomic DNA, equivalent to some 31,000 T cell genomes. Purified libraries were quantified with a Qubit 3.0 fluorometer, sized on a Bioanalyzer 2100, and re-quantified with the KAPA Library Quantification kit. Every immunoSEQ 96-well plate was sequenced on a dedicated single-read 150-cycle Illumina NextSeq 550 flow cell. The paper's processing steps were these. Because the immunoSEQ output included only junctional sequences and no quality scores, the filtering could not be the same as the filtering used for full-length reads. To assign V/J genes and CDR3, sequences were annotated using PyIR, a Python wrapper for IgBLAST v1.9, with IMGT germline references. Reads with weak V/J assignments (E-value above 1e-6), missing CDR3, stop codons, out-of-frame junctions, or ambiguous translated residues were removed. V3J clonotypes were defined as sequences sharing the same inferred V gene, J gene, and CDR3 amino acid sequence. To compute the percentage overlap between repertoires, the number of shared unique clonotypes was divided by the size of the smaller repertoire. Three approaches were used to assess repertoire richness: RTK rarefaction, the Chao1 estimator, and Recon v2.1 estimates of unobserved clonotypes. Generation probabilities for all TCRbeta clonotypes obtained by the gDNA method from several donors were computed using OLGA. Sourced from immuneACCESS, this table was stored by TCRdb with only in-frame sequences that have V and J called. A share of the clones is absent; for the studies checked, an unresolved V gene accounts for under half, and the remainder has no known explanation. The DNA was the basis for D and trimming; V, J and clone size are from that table. The sample records approximately 940,000 clones, approximately 80% of which are singletons. The ten largest clones add up to around 1.4% of the sample.

The TCR comes from a man aged 18 to 29 in good health. Sequenced material: memory CD4+ T cells sorted from blood. Read against the paper, the sample's cell subset or site label means: CD45RA-negative fraction. Recombination joined TRBV7-2 with TRBJ1-6, with 9 bases aligning to TRBD1. The DNA sequence reads TGTGCCAGCAGCCCGCGACAGGGGGAAAGCTCACCCCTCCACTTT. This codes for CASSPRQGESSPLHF. Joined to the reference TRBV7-2 and TRBJ1-6 proteins, this CDR3 gives the full variable domain: GAGVSQSPSNKVTEKGKDVELRCDPISGHTALYWYRQSLGQGLEFLIYFQGNSAPDKSGLPSDRFSAERTGGSVSTLTIQRTQQEDSAVYLCASSPRQGESSPLHFGNGTRLTVT.